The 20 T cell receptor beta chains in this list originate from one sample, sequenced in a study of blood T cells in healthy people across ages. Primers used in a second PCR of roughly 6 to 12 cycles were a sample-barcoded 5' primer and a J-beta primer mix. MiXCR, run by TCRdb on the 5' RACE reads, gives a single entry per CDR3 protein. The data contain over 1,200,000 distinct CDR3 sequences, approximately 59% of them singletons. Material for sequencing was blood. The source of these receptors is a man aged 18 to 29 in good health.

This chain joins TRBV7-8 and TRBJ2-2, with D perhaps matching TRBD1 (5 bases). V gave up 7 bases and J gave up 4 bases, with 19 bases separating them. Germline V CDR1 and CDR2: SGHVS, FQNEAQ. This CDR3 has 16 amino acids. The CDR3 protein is CASNSLAGRVTGELFF. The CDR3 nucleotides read TGTGCCAGCAACTCCTTGGCAGGGCGAGTCACCGGGGAGCTGTTTTTT.

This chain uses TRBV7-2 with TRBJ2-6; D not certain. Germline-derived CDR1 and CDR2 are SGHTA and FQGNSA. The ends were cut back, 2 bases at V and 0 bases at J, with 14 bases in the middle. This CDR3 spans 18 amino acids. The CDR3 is CASSLLAGEGSGANVLTF. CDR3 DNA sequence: TGTGCCAGCAGCTTACTTGCAGGAGAAGGCTCTGGGGCCAACGTCCTGACTTTC.

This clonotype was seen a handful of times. The CDR3 region is CSARDPSGTYEQYF. DNA of the CDR3: TGCAGTGCTAGAGACCCTAGCGGAACCTACGAGCAGTACTTC. V is TRBV20-1 and J is TRBJ2-7, with 7 bases that match TRBD2. The CDR3 has 14 amino acids. CDR1 and CDR2 from the germline V gene are DFQATT and SNEGSKA (reference sequence). J lost 2 bases, V lost 0 bases, and 4 bases had no gene match.

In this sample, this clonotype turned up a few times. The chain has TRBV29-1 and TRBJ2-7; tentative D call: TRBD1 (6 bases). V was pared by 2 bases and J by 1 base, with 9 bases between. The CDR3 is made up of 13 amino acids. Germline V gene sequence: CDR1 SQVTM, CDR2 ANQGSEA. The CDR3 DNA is TGCAGCGTTGAACAGGACAGTTCCTACGAGCAGTACTTC. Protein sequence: CSVEQDSSYEQYF.

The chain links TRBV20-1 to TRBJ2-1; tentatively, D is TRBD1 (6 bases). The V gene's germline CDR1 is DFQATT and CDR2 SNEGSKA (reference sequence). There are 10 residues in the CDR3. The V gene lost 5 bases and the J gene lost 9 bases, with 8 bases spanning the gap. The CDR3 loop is CSAVRGEQFF. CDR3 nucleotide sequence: TGCAGTGCTGTCAGGGGTGAGCAGTTCTTC.

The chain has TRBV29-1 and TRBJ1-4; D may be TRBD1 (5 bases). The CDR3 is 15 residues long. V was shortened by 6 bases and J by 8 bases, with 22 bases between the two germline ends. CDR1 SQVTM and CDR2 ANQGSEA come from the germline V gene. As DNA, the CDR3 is TGCAGCGTAGGACAAGATGGTGCAAGATGGGAAAAACTGTTTTTT. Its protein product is CSVGQDGARWEKLFF.

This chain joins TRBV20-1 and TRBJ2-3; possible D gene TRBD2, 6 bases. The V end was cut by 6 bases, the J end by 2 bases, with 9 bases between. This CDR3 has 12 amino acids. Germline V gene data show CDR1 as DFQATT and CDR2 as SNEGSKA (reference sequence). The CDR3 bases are TGCAGTGCCGGGACTTACACAGATACGCAGTATTTT. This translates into CSAGTYTDTQYF.

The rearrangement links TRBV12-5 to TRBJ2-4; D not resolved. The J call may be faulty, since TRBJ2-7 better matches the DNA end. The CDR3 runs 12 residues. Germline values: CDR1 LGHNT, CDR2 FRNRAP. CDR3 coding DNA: TGTGCTAGTGGAACCGTATTCTACGAGCAGTACTTC. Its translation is CASGTVFYEQYF.

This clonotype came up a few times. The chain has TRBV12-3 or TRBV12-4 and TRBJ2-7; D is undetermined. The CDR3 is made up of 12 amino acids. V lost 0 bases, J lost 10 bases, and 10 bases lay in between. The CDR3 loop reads CASSLAELDQYF. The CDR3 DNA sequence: TGTGCCAGCAGTTTAGCGGAATTGGACCAGTACTTC.

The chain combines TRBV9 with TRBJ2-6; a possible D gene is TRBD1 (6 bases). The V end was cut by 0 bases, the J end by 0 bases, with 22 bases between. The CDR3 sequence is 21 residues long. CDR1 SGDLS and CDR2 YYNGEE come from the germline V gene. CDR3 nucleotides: TGTGCCAGCAGCGTAGGATACGGACAGCCTCTTGACTTCTCTGGGGCCAACGTCCTGACTTTC. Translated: CASSVGYGQPLDFSGANVLTF. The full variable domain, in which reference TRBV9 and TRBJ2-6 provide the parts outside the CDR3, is DSGVTQTPKHLITATGQRVTLRCSPRSGDLSVYWYQQSLDQGLQFLIQYYNGEERAKGNILERFSAQQFPDLHSELNLSSLELGDSALYFCASSVGYGQPLDFSGANVLTFGAGSRLTVL.

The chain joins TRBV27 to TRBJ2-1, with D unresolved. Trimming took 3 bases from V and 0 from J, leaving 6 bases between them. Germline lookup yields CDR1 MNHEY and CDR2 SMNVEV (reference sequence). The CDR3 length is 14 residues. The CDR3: CASSFMRSYNEQFF. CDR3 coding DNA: TGTGCCAGCAGTTTTATGCGCTCCTACAATGAGCAGTTCTTC.

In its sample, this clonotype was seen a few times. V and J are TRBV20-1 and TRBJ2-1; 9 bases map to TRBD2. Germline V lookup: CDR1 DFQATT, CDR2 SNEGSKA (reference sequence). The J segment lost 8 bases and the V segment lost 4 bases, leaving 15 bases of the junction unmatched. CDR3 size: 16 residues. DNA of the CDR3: TGCAGTGCTACACCCCTTTTCCAGCGGGAGGACCATGAGCAGTTCTTC. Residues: CSATPLFQREDHEQFF.

The CDR3, as DNA: TGTGCCAGCCGATGGACTAGCGAAGAAGAGACCCAGTACTTC. Encoded protein: CASRWTSEEETQYF. This chain joins TRBV5-4 and TRBJ2-5; 9 nucleotides agree with TRBD2. Germline-derived CDR1 and CDR2 are SGHNT and YYREEE (reference sequence). The CDR3 totals 14 residues. V shed 7 bases and J 3 bases; nucleotides not matched to a gene: 7. The full variable domain, its missing parts supplied by reference TRBV5-4 and TRBJ2-5, is ETGVTQSPTHLIKTRGQQVTLRCSSQSGHNTVSWYQQALGQGPQFIFQYYREEENGRGNFPPRFSGLQFPNYSSELNVNALELDDSALYLCASRWTSEEETQYFGPGTRLLVL.

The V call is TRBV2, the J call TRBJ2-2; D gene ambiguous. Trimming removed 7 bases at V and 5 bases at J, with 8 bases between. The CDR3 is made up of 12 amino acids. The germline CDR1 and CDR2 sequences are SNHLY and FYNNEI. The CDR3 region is CASTGATGELFF. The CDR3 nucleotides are TGTGCCAGCACGGGTGCGACCGGGGAGCTGTTTTTT.

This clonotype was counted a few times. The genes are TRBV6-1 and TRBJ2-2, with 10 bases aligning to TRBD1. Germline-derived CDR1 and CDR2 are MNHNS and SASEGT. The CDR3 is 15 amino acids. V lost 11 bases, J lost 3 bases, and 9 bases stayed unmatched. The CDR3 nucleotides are TGTGCCGTTCGTACCGGGACAGGGGACACCGGGGAGCTGTTTTTT. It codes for CAVRTGTGDTGELFF.

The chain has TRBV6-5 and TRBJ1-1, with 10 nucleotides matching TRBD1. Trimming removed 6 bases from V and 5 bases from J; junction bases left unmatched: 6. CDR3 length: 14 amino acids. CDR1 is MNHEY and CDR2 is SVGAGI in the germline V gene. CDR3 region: CASSPGTGVTEAFF. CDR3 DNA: TGTGCCAGCAGCCCCGGGACAGGGGTGACTGAAGCTTTCTTT.

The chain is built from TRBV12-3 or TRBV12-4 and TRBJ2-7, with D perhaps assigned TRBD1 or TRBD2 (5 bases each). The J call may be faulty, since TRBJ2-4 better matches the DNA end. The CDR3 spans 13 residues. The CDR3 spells CASTSRDGNIQYF. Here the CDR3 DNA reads TGTGCCAGCACCTCAAGGGACGGAAACATTCAGTACTTC.

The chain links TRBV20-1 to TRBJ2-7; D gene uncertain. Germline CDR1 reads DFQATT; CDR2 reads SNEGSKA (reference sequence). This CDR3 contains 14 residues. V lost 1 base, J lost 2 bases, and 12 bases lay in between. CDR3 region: CSARAVVRAYEQYF. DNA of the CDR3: TGCAGTGCTAGAGCCGTGGTCAGAGCCTACGAGCAGTACTTC.

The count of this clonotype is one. CDR3 DNA: TGTGCCAGCAGTTATTCCCCCTCTAGGGCAAGCTCCTACGAGCAGTACTTC. The encoded protein is CASSYSPSRASSYEQYF. The J gene is TRBJ2-4, the V gene TRBV6-9; D uncertain. The J call may not be correct, given that the DNA end is closer to TRBJ2-7. In germline, CDR1 is MNHGY, CDR2 SVAAGI. The CDR3 covers 17 residues.

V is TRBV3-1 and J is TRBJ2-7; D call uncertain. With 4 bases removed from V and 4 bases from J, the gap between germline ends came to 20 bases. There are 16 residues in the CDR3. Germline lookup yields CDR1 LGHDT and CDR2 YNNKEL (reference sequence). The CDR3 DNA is TGTGCCAGCAGCCTTGGCGAGACCCCCGGGCTATACGAGCAGTACTTC. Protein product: CASSLGETPGLYEQYF.